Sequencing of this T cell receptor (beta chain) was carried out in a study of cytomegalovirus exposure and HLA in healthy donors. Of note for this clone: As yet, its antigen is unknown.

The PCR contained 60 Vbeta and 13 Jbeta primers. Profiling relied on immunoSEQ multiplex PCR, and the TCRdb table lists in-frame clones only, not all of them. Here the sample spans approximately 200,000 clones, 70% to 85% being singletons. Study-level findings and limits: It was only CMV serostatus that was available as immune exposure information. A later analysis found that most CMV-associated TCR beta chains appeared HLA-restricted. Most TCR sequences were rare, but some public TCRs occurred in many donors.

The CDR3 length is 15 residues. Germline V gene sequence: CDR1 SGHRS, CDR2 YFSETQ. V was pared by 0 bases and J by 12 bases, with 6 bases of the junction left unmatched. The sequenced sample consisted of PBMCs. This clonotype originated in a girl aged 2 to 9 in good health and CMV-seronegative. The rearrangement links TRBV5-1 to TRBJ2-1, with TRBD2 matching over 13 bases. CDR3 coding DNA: TGCGCCAGCAGCTTGGGGGGGACTAGCGGGGTAAGGCAGTTCTTC. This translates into CASSLGGTSGVRQFF.